This T cell receptor (beta chain) was identified during a study of blood T cell repertoires in COVID-19. The wider study: Both acute and convalescent COVID-19 samples were obtained from the United States, Italy and Spain. In each case, the material was cDNA or gDNA derived from T cells, B-cell-depleted T cells, or PBMCs.

The CDR3 length is 12 residues. Trimming removed 6 bases at V and 10 bases at J, with 10 bases between. Germline assignment: CDR1 MNHEY and CDR2 SVGAGI. Authors' data handling: Estimates of nucleated cell counts were drawn from the amplification of reference gene primers. The method was immunoSEQ multiplex PCR; TCRdb's version includes in-frame clones alone and lacks a portion of them. The DNA gave D and trimming, while V, J and clone size come from that table. This sample has 150,000 to 200,000 clones; around four fifths occur once, and the top ten carry less than 3%. The sequenced material came from peripheral blood. This TCR was recovered from a woman in her sixties or seventies with acute or convalescent COVID-19. V and J are TRBV6-5 and TRBJ1-6; perhaps TRBD1 as D (6 bases). Here the CDR3 DNA reads TGTGCCAGCAGGGGGACACTCTCACCCCTCCACTTT. This encodes CASRGTLSPLHF.